What follows describes a single T cell receptor (beta chain). Cohort 3 recovered donors had two negative PCRs, clearance, or symptom resolution. Measured with immunoSEQ multiplex PCR; TCRdb has only the in-frame clones, and not every one. The data hold approximately 360,000 clones, with around 86% observed a single time. These data come from a study of blood T cell repertoires in COVID-19. The overall study: Sources were T cells, B-cell-depleted T cells, or PBMCs; the material itself was cDNA or gDNA.

The receptor was isolated from a woman in her 50s who had recovered from COVID-19. Sequences were obtained from PBMCs or T cells enriched from blood (not recorded which).

CDR3: CASSTDRGRETQYF. The CDR3 nucleotides read TGTGCCAGCAGCACCGACAGAGGCCGGGAGACCCAGTACTTC. The chain links TRBV11-2 to TRBJ2-5, with TRBD1 as a possible D gene (5 bases). The germline V and J ends were trimmed by 5 bases and 5 bases, with 15 bases remaining between them. Germline V CDR1 and CDR2: SGHAT, FQNNGV. The CDR3 is made up of 14 amino acids.